This entry lists 30 T cell receptor beta chains sequenced from one sample in a study of blood T cells in healthy people across ages. Through a sample-barcoded 5' primer and a J-beta primer mix, a second PCR was run for about 6 to 11 cycles. From the 5' RACE reads, TCRdb called clonotypes with MiXCR, one entry per CDR3 protein. The data hold almost 550,000 distinct CDR3 sequences, with 24% observed a single time. This sample also appeared in a second study, on T cells of mothers and their children.

What was sequenced was blood. The source is a boy aged 10-17 years in good health.

The chain employs TRBV2 and TRBJ2-1, with D tentatively TRBD2 (5 bases). The germline V and J ends were trimmed by 2 bases and 8 bases, with 10 bases remaining between them. Looked up from germline, CDR1 is SNHLY and CDR2 is FYNNEI. The CDR3 loop spans 13 amino acids. The CDR3 sequence is CASSELGVHEQFF. CDR3 bases: TGTGCCAGCAGTGAACTCGGGGTTCATGAGCAGTTCTTC.

This clonotype was found a few times. The gene calls are TRBV10-3 and TRBJ2-1; 12 bases are shared with TRBD1. The CDR3 is made up of 16 amino acids. Germline V CDR1 and CDR2: ENHRY, SYGVKD. V was clipped by 6 bases and J by 3 bases; unmatched bases: 6. DNA for the CDR3: TGTGCCATCAGCCCGGGACAGGGGGCTGGCTACAATGAGCAGTTCTTC. Translation gives CAISPGQGAGYNEQFF.

DNA of the CDR3: TGTGCCAGCAGTTTAATAGCGGGAGGGAGGTACGAGCAGTACTTC. Protein sequence: CASSLIAGGRYEQYF. V usage is TRBV28 and J usage is TRBJ2-7; 11 bases map to TRBD2. With V trimmed by 2 bases and J by 4 bases, 4 bases remained unmatched. This CDR3 has 15 amino acids. Germline CDR1 and CDR2: MDHEN and SYDVKM.

CDR3 sequence (DNA): TGTGCCACCAGTGACCCAAGGGCCGGGGAGACCCAGTACTTC. Translated: CATSDPRAGETQYF. The V and J genes are TRBV24-1 and TRBJ2-1; D unresolved. Judging by the DNA end, TRBJ2-5 fits better; the J call may be wrong. The CDR3 is 14 amino acids. Germline V lookup: CDR1 KGHDR, CDR2 SFDVKD.

This clonotype was seen a few times. V gene TRBV20-1 combines with J gene TRBJ2-3, with D possibly TRBD2 on 6 matching bases. V dropped 1 base and J dropped 3 bases, with 8 bases sitting between them. CDR3 size: 13 residues. Looked up from germline, CDR1 is DFQATT and CDR2 is SNEGSKA (reference sequence). The CDR3 nucleotides read TGCAGTGCTAGAGTCGGGAGTACAGATACGCAGTATTTT. This translates into CSARVGSTDTQYF.

The chain carries TRBV3-1 and TRBJ2-7; D is undetermined. This CDR3 is 14 amino acids long. Germline V lookup: CDR1 LGHDT, CDR2 YNNKEL (reference sequence). The germline V and J ends were trimmed by 5 bases and 1 base, with 12 bases remaining between them. This chain's CDR3 is CASSGFPDSYEQYF. CDR3 DNA: TGTGCCAGCAGCGGTTTTCCGGATTCCTACGAGCAGTACTTC.

This clonotype showed up many times. This rearrangement joins TRBV5-6 to TRBJ1-2, with no clear D. The CDR3 extends over 15 amino acids. Trimming took 1 base from V and 4 from J, leaving 14 bases between them. Germline loops: CDR1 SGHDT, CDR2 YYEEEE. CDR3 loop: CASSLPPAQLYGYTF. The CDR3 bases are TGTGCCAGCAGCTTGCCTCCGGCCCAGCTCTATGGCTACACCTTC.

This clonotype occurred a few times. CDR3 sequence reads: CSVSSAGYEQYF. In nucleotides, the CDR3 is TGCAGCGTGTCTAGCGCCGGCTACGAGCAGTACTTC. This chain joins TRBV29-1 and TRBJ2-7; D may be TRBD2 (6 bases). The CDR3 extends over 12 amino acids. Germline V CDR1 and CDR2: SQVTM, ANQGSEA. V lost 6 bases and J 3 bases, leaving 12 bases between the germline ends.

In nucleotides, the CDR3 is TGTGCCAGCAGGACGAGACAGGGGAGCACCGGGGAGCTGTTTTTT. Amino acid sequence: CASRTRQGSTGELFF. This chain uses TRBV2 with TRBJ2-2; 8 positions match TRBD1. Germline V lookup: CDR1 SNHLY, CDR2 FYNNEI. The length of the CDR3 is 15 residues. V was clipped by 6 bases and J by 4 bases; unmatched bases: 7.

This clonotype has a count of ten or more. The genes are TRBV7-9 and TRBJ2-5, with TRBD1 matching 9 bases. V trimming: 5 bases; J trimming: 2 bases; junction bases outside the gene matches: 6. The CDR3 consists of 15 residues. CDR1 SEHNR and CDR2 FQNEAQ come from the germline V gene (reference sequence). The CDR3 coding sequence is TGTGCCAGCAGCGGAGGACAGGGGAGGCAAGAGACCCAGTACTTC. This codes for CASSGGQGRQETQYF.

The chain recombines TRBV20-1 with TRBJ2-7, with 9 bases matching TRBD1. After removal of 6 bases from V and 1 base from J, the junction contained 13 bases not matched to a gene. The CDR3 runs to 16 residues. CDR1 DFQATT and CDR2 SNEGSKA come from the germline V gene (reference sequence). CDR3 region: CSAAGTGYGSSYEQYF. In nucleotides, the CDR3 is TGCAGTGCCGCTGGGACAGGGTACGGGAGTTCCTACGAGCAGTACTTC.

The chain combines TRBV7-2 with TRBJ2-3; TRBD2 is a possible D gene (6 bases). The V gene's germline CDR1 is SGHTA and CDR2 FQGNSA. Trimming stripped 4 bases from V and 8 bases from J, with 13 bases between. This CDR3 spans 13 amino acids. The CDR3 coding sequence is TGTGCCAGCAGCTCCCTCGGGGGAGGTACGCAGTATTTT. This encodes CASSSLGGGTQYF. The full variable domain, its missing parts supplied by reference TRBV7-2 and TRBJ2-3, is GAGVSQSPSNKVTEKGKDVELRCDPISGHTALYWYRQSLGQGLEFLIYFQGNSAPDKSGLPSDRFSAERTGGSVSTLTIQRTQQEDSAVYLCASSSLGGGTQYFGPGTRLTVL.

Here the CDR3 DNA reads TGCAGTGCTAAGGAGCGGCATACCTACGAGCAGTACTTC. It codes for CSAKERHTYEQYF. The V gene is TRBV20-1, the J gene TRBJ2-7; tentatively, D is TRBD2 (5 bases). With 4 bases removed from V and 2 bases from J, the gap between germline ends came to 12 bases. Germline loops: CDR1 DFQATT, CDR2 SNEGSKA (reference sequence). CDR3 size: 13 residues.

The chain recombines TRBV5-1 with TRBJ2-5; D might be TRBD2 (6 bases). The CDR3 extends over 15 amino acids. Trimming stripped 6 bases from V and 1 base from J, with 16 bases between. Germline loops: CDR1 SGHRS, CDR2 YFSETQ. For the CDR3, the DNA is TGCGCCAGCACCTCCCTGGGGAGGACCCAAGAGACCCAGTACTTC. It encodes CASTSLGRTQETQYF. The full variable domain, completed using reference TRBV5-1 and TRBJ2-5, is KAGVTQTPRYLIKTRGQQVTLSCSPISGHRSVSWYQQTPGQGLQFLFEYFSETQRNKGNFPGRFSGRQFSNSRSEMNVSTLELGDSALYLCASTSLGRTQETQYFGPGTRLLVL.

This clonotype appeared a few times. The J gene is TRBJ2-1, the V gene TRBV21-1; the tabulated D call, TRBD2, remains unverified against the DNA. TRBV21-1 has pseudogene status. The CDR3 loop spans 16 amino acids. The CDR3 coding sequence is TGTGCCAGCAGTCCGGGACTAGCGGGGCCCTACAATGAGCAGTTCTTC. Its protein product is CASSPGLAGPYNEQFF.

This clonotype was detected many times. V usage is TRBV2 and J usage is TRBJ2-7; D is perhaps TRBD2 (6 bases). V shed 6 bases and J shed 3 bases, with 6 bases lying between them. The CDR3 totals 11 residues. Germline V lookup: CDR1 SNHLY, CDR2 FYNNEI. The CDR3 sequence: CASREGYEQYF. The CDR3 coding sequence is TGTGCCAGCAGGGAGGGCTACGAGCAGTACTTC. Full variable domain (outside the CDR3, taken from reference TRBV2 and TRBJ2-7): EPEVTQTPSHQVTQMGQEVILRCVPISNHLYFYWYRQILGQKVEFLVSFYNNEISEKSEIFDDQFSVERPDGSNFTLKIRSTKLEDSAMYFCASREGYEQYFGPGTRLTVT.

In its sample, this clonotype was seen a few times. The chain is built from TRBV28 and TRBJ2-7; D might be TRBD2 (5 bases). Trimming stripped 2 bases from V and 5 bases from J, with 10 bases between. Germline V gene lookup returns CDR1 MDHEN and CDR2 SYDVKM. This CDR3 region has 13 residues. The chain's CDR3 is CASSLMGSDEQYF. The CDR3 bases are TGTGCCAGCAGTTTAATGGGTAGCGACGAGCAGTACTTC.

The rearrangement links TRBV20-1 to TRBJ1-1, with a possible D match to TRBD1 (6 bases). The CDR3 is 15 residues long. Germline V CDR1 and CDR2: DFQATT, SNEGSKA (reference sequence). V lost 4 bases and J 1 base, leaving 16 bases between the germline ends. The CDR3 spells CSAIYRADRNTEAFF. The CDR3 DNA reads TGCAGTGCTATCTACAGGGCTGATAGGAACACTGAAGCTTTCTTT.

The chain links TRBV5-4 to TRBJ2-3, with unresolved D. The germline gives CDR1 SGHNT, CDR2 YYREEE (reference sequence). Trimming cost V 1 base and J 2 bases, with 20 bases left between them. This CDR3 is built from 18 residues. In DNA form, the CDR3 reads TGTGCCAGCAGCTTGTACAAGTACCGTCTTATATTCACAGATACGCAGTATTTT. Residues: CASSLYKYRLIFTDTQYF.

This clonotype occurred a few times. V gene TRBV12-3 or TRBV12-4 combines with J gene TRBJ2-7; possibly TRBD1 or TRBD2 for D (5 bases each). The CDR3 spans 14 residues. V was trimmed by 4 bases and J by 1 base, leaving 11 bases between them. CDR3 loop: CASSWDGPSYEQYF. In DNA, the CDR3 is TGTGCCAGCAGTTGGGACGGGCCGTCCTACGAGCAGTACTTC.

This clonotype was observed a few times. This rearrangement joins TRBV5-5 to TRBJ1-2; weak D call: TRBD1 (6 bases). This CDR3 has 13 amino acids. Between the trimmed V and J ends, which lost 4 bases and 7 bases, there was a span of 14 bases. Germline lookup yields CDR1 SGHKS and CDR2 YYEKEE (reference sequence). The CDR3 protein is CASSIGGERGYTF. In nucleotides, the CDR3 is TGTGCCAGCAGCATAGGGGGGGAGCGTGGCTACACCTTC.

The V call is TRBV12-3 or TRBV12-4, the J call TRBJ2-5; TRBD2 might be the D (5 bases). This CDR3 contains 13 residues. Trimming pared 10 bases from V and 4 bases from J, leaving 16 bases between. In DNA form, the CDR3 reads TGTGCCACCGCCGGGCTAGAGGGAGAGACCCAGTACTTC. Residues: CATAGLEGETQYF.

In this sample, this clonotype turned up a few times. The chain uses TRBV5-1 and TRBJ2-5; 10 nucleotides agree with TRBD2. The J call is uncertain, as TRBJ2-7 better fits the DNA end. The CDR3 covers 15 residues. CDR1 is SGHRS, CDR2 YFSETQ, per germline. The CDR3 region has the DNA TGCGCCAGCAGCTTGGGGCTAGCGGGAGAGGACGAGCAGTACTTC. Protein sequence: CASSLGLAGEDEQYF.

There are a few counts of this clonotype. The J gene is TRBJ1-4, the V gene TRBV6-2 or TRBV6-3, with a possible D match to TRBD1 (5 bases). V lost 3 bases and J lost 4, with 9 bases in between. CDR1 and CDR2 from the germline V gene are MNHEY and SVGEGT. CDR3 length: 14 amino acids. Here the CDR3 reads CASSYGGSNEKLFF. Here the CDR3 DNA reads TGTGCCAGCAGTTATGGGGGAAGTAATGAAAAACTGTTTTTT.

DNA of the CDR3: TGCAGTGCGATACAAGGGACCTATGGCTACACCTTC. It is translated as CSAIQGTYGYTF. The genes are TRBV20-1 and TRBJ1-2, with D possibly TRBD1 on 5 matching bases. The germline CDR1 and CDR2 sequences are DFQATT and SNEGSKA (reference sequence). The CDR3 runs 12 residues. The germline V and J ends were trimmed by 6 bases and 4 bases, with 12 bases remaining between them.

In this sample, this clonotype turned up a few times. The J gene is TRBJ2-7, the V gene TRBV3-1; tentatively, D is TRBD1 (5 bases). Germline V gene lookup returns CDR1 LGHDT and CDR2 YNNKEL (reference sequence). The CDR3 totals 16 residues. V dropped 1 base and J dropped 4 bases, with 17 bases sitting between them. CDR3 nucleotide sequence: TGTGCCAGCAGCCAAGCTGAGGCAGGGCAATCTTACGAGCAGTACTTC. The encoded protein is CASSQAEAGQSYEQYF.

This clonotype was seen a few times. J is TRBJ2-1 and V is TRBV7-2, with D perhaps being TRBD1 or TRBD2 (6 bases each). Trimming removed 1 base at V and 8 bases at J, with 9 bases between. Per germline, CDR1 SGHTA and CDR2 FQGNSA. The CDR3 contains 13 residues. DNA of the CDR3: TGTGCCAGCAGCTTAGGGGGGGCCGATGAGCAGTTCTTC. Translated, it gives CASSLGGADEQFF.

This chain links TRBV6-5 with TRBJ1-5; D is unresolved. CDR1 is MNHEY and CDR2 is SVGAGI in the germline V gene. Deletions cut 2 bases from V and 4 bases from J, with 12 bases between. CDR3 length equals 15 residues. The CDR3 sequence is CASSYDGRKNQPQHF. As DNA, the CDR3 is TGTGCCAGCAGTTACGACGGGAGAAAAAATCAGCCCCAGCATTTT.

The chain couples TRBV30 to TRBJ2-7, with 7 bases matching TRBD1. The germline V gene has CDR1 GTSNPN and CDR2 SVGIG (reference sequence). The CDR3 totals 13 residues. V lost 3 bases to trimming and J lost 2 bases; unmatched junction nucleotides: 4. This CDR3 reads CAWSQGETYEQYF. The CDR3 region has the DNA TGTGCCTGGAGCCAGGGGGAGACCTACGAGCAGTACTTC.

V is TRBV11-2 and J is TRBJ2-6, with 9 nucleotides matching TRBD1. V was clipped by 8 bases and J by 2 bases; unmatched bases: 4. The CDR3 spans 15 residues. The germline V gene has CDR1 SGHAT and CDR2 FQNNGV. The CDR3, as DNA: TGTGCCAGCGGACAGGGGAACCCTGGGGCCAACGTCCTGACTTTC. Encoded protein: CASGQGNPGANVLTF.